Below, 17 T cell receptor beta chains from the same sample are listed, as sequenced in a study of shared clonotypes between healthy human individuals (dated by TCRdb to 2018 to 2020). The library came from the immunoSEQ multiplex PCR assay. TCRdb holds this immuneACCESS table with in-frame rearrangements only. Some clones are missing; in checked studies, unresolved V genes explain under half, and the rest has no known cause. The sample data list 1,100,000 or so clones, and approximately 78% of these were observed just once. Under 0.65% of the sample comes from the top ten. The sequencing input was memory CD4+ T cells from PBMCs. The meaning of the sample's cell subset or site label: CD45RA-negative fraction. The receptors stem from a man between 18 and 29 years old in good health. Some clones in this sample may be carry-over from other donors' samples.

V usage is TRBV5-1 and J usage is TRBJ1-5; maybe TRBD1 (5 bases). This CDR3 has 14 residues. Germline loops: CDR1 SGHRS, CDR2 YFSETQ. The V gene lost 4 bases and the J gene lost 11 bases, with 19 bases spanning the gap. CDR3 amino acids: CASSPDPAGSTQHF. The CDR3 DNA follows: TGCGCCAGCAGCCCCGACCCCGCAGGGAGTACCCAGCATTTT. The variable domain in full, with the rest retrieved from reference TRBV5-1 and TRBJ1-5, is KAGVTQTPRYLIKTRGQQVTLSCSPISGHRSVSWYQQTPGQGLQFLFEYFSETQRNKGNFPGRFSGRQFSNSRSEMNVSTLELGDSALYLCASSPDPAGSTQHFGDGTRLSIL.

This chain uses TRBV15 with TRBJ2-1, with TRBD2 matching over 8 bases. The CDR3 covers 16 residues. With V trimmed by 0 bases and J by 7 bases, 8 bases remained unmatched. The germline V gene encodes CDR1 LNHNV and CDR2 YYDKDF (reference sequence). The CDR3 loop is CATSRDGGDLGNEQFF. In DNA form, the CDR3 reads TGTGCCACCAGCAGAGACGGGGGGGATTTGGGAAATGAGCAGTTCTTC.

The chain combines TRBV7-2 with TRBJ1-2; D gene unclear. Germline CDR1 SGHTA, CDR2 FQGNSA. This CDR3 has 15 amino acids. Trimming left V 2 bases short and J 2 bases short, with 12 bases between. The DNA for the CDR3 is TGTGCCAGCAGCTTAAGTCGCGGCCAAAACTATGGCTACACCTTC. The encoded protein is CASSLSRGQNYGYTF. The variable domain in full, with the rest retrieved from reference TRBV7-2 and TRBJ1-2, is GAGVSQSPSNKVTEKGKDVELRCDPISGHTALYWYRQSLGQGLEFLIYFQGNSAPDKSGLPSDRFSAERTGGSVSTLTIQRTQQEDSAVYLCASSLSRGQNYGYTFGSGTRLTVV.

V usage is TRBV30 and J usage is TRBJ2-6; D possibly corresponds to TRBD2 (5 bases). This CDR3 contains 15 residues. Trimming removed 4 bases at V and 1 base at J, with 11 bases between. Germline lookup yields CDR1 GTSNPN and CDR2 SVGIG (reference sequence). CDR3 nucleotides: TGTGCCTGGACCCGTGGACTGTCTGGGGCCAACGTCCTGACTTTC. This codes for CAWTRGLSGANVLTF.

The chain carries TRBV19 and TRBJ1-5, with 8 bases matching TRBD1. Germline CDR1 and CDR2: LNHDA and SQIVND (reference sequence). V was pared by 5 bases and J by 4 bases, with 7 bases of the junction left unmatched. The CDR3 extends over 15 amino acids. In DNA form, the CDR3 reads TGTGCCAGTAGTGCAGGGGGCCTTTCAAATCAGCCCCAGCATTTT. Protein: CASSAGGLSNQPQHF.

Comments on this clone: Just one base apart from a much larger clone, this may be a read error. Other DNA sequences in this specimen translate into the identical CDR3. The V and J genes are TRBV15 and TRBJ1-5; maybe TRBD1 (6 bases). Germline V gene sequence: CDR1 LNHNV, CDR2 YYDKDF (reference sequence). The CDR3 sequence is 14 residues long. Trimming took 4 bases from V and 3 from J, leaving 10 bases between them. CDR3 in amino acids: CATSTEGVNQPQHF. In DNA, the CDR3 is TGTGCCACCAGCACTGAGGGGGTCAATCAGCCCCAGCATTTT.

Turning to this clone: This may arise from a read error, as a much more abundant clone is one base away. Other DNA variants within this sample encode the same CDR3. The chain is built from TRBV29-1 and TRBJ1-2; D is perhaps TRBD1 (5 bases). The CDR3 has 12 residues. From germline, CDR1 is SQVTM and CDR2 ANQGSEA. CDR3 sequence (DNA): TGCAGCGTTGGGACATCTAACTACGGCTACACCTTC. Encoded protein: CSVGTSNYGYTF.

This chain uses TRBV5-4 with TRBJ1-2; D is ambiguous. CDR3 length: 13 amino acids. V lost 1 base, J lost 4 bases, and 8 bases lay in between. Germline V gives CDR1 SGHNT, CDR2 YYREEE (reference sequence). CDR3 coding DNA: TGTGCCAGCAGCTTGAGGGCAGTCTATGGCTACACCTTC. It is translated as CASSLRAVYGYTF. The full variable domain, rest sourced from reference TRBV5-4 and TRBJ1-2, is ETGVTQSPTHLIKTRGQQVTLRCSSQSGHNTVSWYQQALGQGPQFIFQYYREEENGRGNFPPRFSGLQFPNYSSELNVNALELDDSALYLCASSLRAVYGYTFGSGTRLTVV.

V is TRBV28 and J is TRBJ1-5, with 7 bases that match TRBD1. CDR3 size: 15 residues. Germline V lookup: CDR1 MDHEN, CDR2 SYDVKM. V was clipped by 4 bases and J by 12 bases; unmatched bases: 15. The CDR3 sequence is CASSSPDRLGGGQHF. CDR3 in DNA: TGTGCCAGCAGTTCCCCGGACAGGCTCGGAGGCGGCCAGCATTTT. The full variable domain, in which reference TRBV28 and TRBJ1-5 provide the parts outside the CDR3, is DVKVTQSSRYLVKRTGEKVFLECVQDMDHENMFWYRQDPGLGLRLIYFSYDVKMKEKGDIPEGYSVSREKKERFSLILESASTNQTSMYLCASSSPDRLGGGQHFGDGTRLSIL.

With regard to this clone: The sample contains more than one DNA sequence encoding this CDR3. The rearrangement joins TRBV28 to TRBJ2-7; D is unclear. Germline V gives CDR1 MDHEN, CDR2 SYDVKM. The length of the CDR3 is 13 residues. The V end lost 8 bases, the J end lost 0 bases, and 11 bases lay between the germline ends. The CDR3 sequence is CASRHPSSYEQYF. Here the CDR3 DNA reads TGTGCCAGCCGACACCCCAGCTCCTACGAGCAGTACTTC. The complete variable domain, with remaining parts taken from reference TRBV28 and TRBJ2-7, reads DVKVTQSSRYLVKRTGEKVFLECVQDMDHENMFWYRQDPGLGLRLIYFSYDVKMKEKGDIPEGYSVSREKKERFSLILESASTNQTSMYLCASRHPSSYEQYFGPGTRLTVT.

The chain is built from TRBV9 and TRBJ1-1, with D maybe TRBD1 (6 bases). Germline CDR1 reads SGDLS; CDR2 reads YYNGEE. Trimming pared 1 base from V and 0 bases from J, leaving 10 bases between. There are 15 residues in the CDR3. CDR3 region: CASSVSRGLNTEAFF. The CDR3 coding sequence is TGTGCCAGCAGCGTAAGCAGGGGTCTGAACACTGAAGCTTTCTTT.

This chain joins TRBV2 and TRBJ2-1; 9 bases are a match to TRBD2. Germline CDR1 reads SNHLY; CDR2 reads FYNNEI. The CDR3 runs to 13 residues. Trimming at V came to 5 bases and at J to 9 bases, leaving 5 bases not matched to a gene. CDR3 nucleotides: TGTGCCAGCAGTTTTAGCGGGAGTGGTGAGCAGTTCTTC. Protein product: CASSFSGSGEQFF.

The chain couples TRBV2 to TRBJ1-2; TRBD1 matches at 8 bases. This CDR3 spans 13 amino acids. J lost 3 bases, V lost 7 bases, and 4 bases had no gene match. From germline, CDR1 is SNHLY and CDR2 FYNNEI. CDR3 sequence: CASTLTGDYGYTF. For the CDR3, the DNA is TGTGCCAGCACTCTGACAGGGGACTATGGCTACACCTTC.

The chain links TRBV4-1 to TRBJ2-7, with TRBD1 matching over 7 bases. Germline V gene sequence: CDR1 MGHRA, CDR2 YSYEKL. V shed 4 bases and J 4 bases; nucleotides not matched to a gene: 10. This CDR3 has 15 amino acids. The CDR3 DNA reads as TGCGCCAGCAGCCCGACCGGGACAGAAGCATACGAGCAGTACTTC. Protein product: CASSPTGTEAYEQYF.

V gene TRBV6-1 combines with J gene TRBJ1-3; D remains ambiguous. The CDR3 consists of 14 residues. V lost 3 bases to trimming and J lost 1 base, with 7 bases between them. The germline V gene encodes CDR1 MNHNS and CDR2 SASEGT. CDR3 sequence: CASSDRWSGNTIYF. The CDR3 DNA is TGTGCCAGCAGTGACCGATGGTCTGGAAACACCATATATTTT.

In its sample, this clone was seen a few times. The chain combines TRBV4-2 with TRBJ2-7, with D maybe TRBD2 (6 bases). Germline V gene data show CDR1 as LGHNA and CDR2 as YNFKEQ. V gave up 1 base and J gave up 7 bases, with 20 bases separating them. CDR3 size: 16 residues. The CDR3 DNA reads TGTGCCAGCAGCCAAGGATTAGCTTCGGGACTGCTAGAGCAGTACTTC. It translates to CASSQGLASGLLEQYF.

The CDR3 loop reads CASSQSSGTSVFF. The CDR3 coding sequence is TGTGCCAGCAGCCAATCTTCCGGGACTAGCGTGTTCTTC. The rearrangement uses TRBV14 and TRBJ2-1; 10 positions agree with TRBD2. Germline loops: CDR1 SGHDN, CDR2 FVKESK. This CDR3 has 13 residues. The trim removed 2 bases at V and 15 bases at J, leaving 7 bases unmatched.